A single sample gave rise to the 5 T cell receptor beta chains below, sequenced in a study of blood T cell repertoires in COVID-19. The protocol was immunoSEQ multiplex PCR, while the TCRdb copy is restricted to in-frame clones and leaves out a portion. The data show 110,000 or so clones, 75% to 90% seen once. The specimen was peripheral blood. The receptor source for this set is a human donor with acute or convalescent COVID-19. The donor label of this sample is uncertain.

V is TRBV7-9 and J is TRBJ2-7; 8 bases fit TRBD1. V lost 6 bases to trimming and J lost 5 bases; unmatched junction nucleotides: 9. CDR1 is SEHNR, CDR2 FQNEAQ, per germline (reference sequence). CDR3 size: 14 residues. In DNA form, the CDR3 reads TGTGCCAGCAGGCCTAGACAGGGGTCGGACGAGCAGTACTTC. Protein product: CASRPRQGSDEQYF. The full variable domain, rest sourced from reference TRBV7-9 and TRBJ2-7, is DTGVSQNPRHKITKRGQNVTFRCDPISEHNRLYWYRQTLGQGPEFLTYFQNEAQLEKSRLLSDRFSAERPKGSFSTLEIQRTEQGDSAMYLCASRPRQGSDEQYFGPGTRLTVT.

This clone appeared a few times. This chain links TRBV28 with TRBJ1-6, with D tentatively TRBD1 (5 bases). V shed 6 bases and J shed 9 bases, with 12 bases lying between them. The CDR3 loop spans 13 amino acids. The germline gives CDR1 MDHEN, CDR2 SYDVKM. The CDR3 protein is CASRVYRSSPLHF. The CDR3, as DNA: TGTGCCAGCAGAGTGTACAGGTCTTCACCCCTCCACTTT.

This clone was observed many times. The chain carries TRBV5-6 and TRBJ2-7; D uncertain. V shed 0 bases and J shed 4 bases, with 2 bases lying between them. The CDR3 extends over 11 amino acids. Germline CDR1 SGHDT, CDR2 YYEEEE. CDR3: CASSLAYEQYF. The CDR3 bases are TGTGCCAGCAGCTTGGCTTACGAGCAGTACTTC.

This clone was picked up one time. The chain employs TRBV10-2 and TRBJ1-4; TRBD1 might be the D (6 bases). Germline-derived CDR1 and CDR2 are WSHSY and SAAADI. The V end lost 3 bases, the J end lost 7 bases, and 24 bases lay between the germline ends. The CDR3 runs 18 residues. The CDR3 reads CASSDLASGDSVGEKLFF. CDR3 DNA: TGCGCCAGCAGTGACTTAGCATCAGGGGATAGTGTGGGTGAAAAACTGTTTTTT.

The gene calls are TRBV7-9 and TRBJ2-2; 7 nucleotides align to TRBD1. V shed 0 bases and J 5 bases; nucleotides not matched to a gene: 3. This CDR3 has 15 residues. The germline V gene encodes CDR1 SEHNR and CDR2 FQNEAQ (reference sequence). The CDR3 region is CASSLAAQGTGELFF. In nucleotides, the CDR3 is TGTGCCAGCAGCTTAGCTGCACAGGGGACCGGGGAGCTGTTTTTT.